This TCR beta chain was sequenced in a study of T-cell reconstitution after alpha-beta-depleted transplantation in children. The V segment lost 4 bases and the J segment 3 bases; nucleotides outside the gene matches: 1. This CDR3 has 13 amino acids. Germline loops: CDR1 DFQATT, CDR2 SNEGSKA (reference sequence). At least ten counts were recorded for this clonotype. Unique molecular identifiers were incorporated into the prepared TCRbeta library. A single record per CDR3 protein comes from TCRdb applying MiXCR to the PCR reads. The sample lists 600,000 to 700,000 distinct CDR3 sequences; 15% to 20% were seen once.

This chain uses TRBV20-1 with TRBJ2-7; TRBD2 aligns across 12 bases. The input for sequencing was PBMCs from the stem cell graft donor, taken from the stem cell graft. This TCR came from a human donor who donated a stem cell graft to a child with acute myeloid leukemia. The CDR3 bases are TGCAGTGCTATGGGACTAGCGGGCTACGAGCAGTACTTC. This gives the protein CSAMGLAGYEQYF.